The 21 T cell receptor beta chains below come from one sample, sequenced in a study of radiotherapy plus CTLA-4 blockade in lung cancer. This table comes from immunoSEQ multiplex PCR, and its TCRdb copy is limited to in-frame clones, with some not included. Of over 12,000 clones listed, around 87% are singletons. Sequencing used peripheral blood, obtained from a patient treated with radiotherapy plus ipilimumab. These receptors all come from a human donor with non-small cell lung cancer that progressed on radiotherapy plus ipilimumab. Some clones in this sample may be carry-over from other donors' samples.

This clone was seen just once. The rearrangement uses TRBV10-3 and TRBJ2-2, with TRBD1 matching 8 bases. The germline CDR1 and CDR2 sequences are ENHRY and SYGVKD. This CDR3 comprises 15 residues. After removal of 4 bases from V and 2 bases from J, the junction contained 3 bases not matched to a gene. CDR3 sequence reads: CAISGDRGNTGELFF. CDR3 coding DNA: TGTGCCATCAGTGGTGACAGGGGCAACACCGGGGAGCTGTTTTTT.

This chain joins TRBV7-8 and TRBJ2-7; 9 bases are a match to TRBD1. Per the germline V gene, CDR1 is SGHVS and CDR2 is FQNEAQ. The CDR3 sequence is 14 residues long. Trimming took 4 bases from V and 2 from J; bases not matched to a gene: 3. CDR3 nucleotide sequence: TGTGCCAGCAGCTCGACAGGGGGTCCCTACGAGCAGTACTTC. This translates into CASSSTGGPYEQYF.

V and J are TRBV13 and TRBJ1-1; D uncertain. From germline, CDR1 is PRHDT and CDR2 FYEKMQ (reference sequence). This CDR3 spans 13 amino acids. The V end lost 2 bases, the J end lost 2 bases, and 6 bases lay between the germline ends. The CDR3 here is CASSLRGNTEAFF. In nucleotides, the CDR3 is TGTGCCAGCAGCTTAAGAGGAAACACTGAAGCTTTCTTT.

This clone has a single count. The chain links TRBV5-4 to TRBJ2-3; D is possibly TRBD1 (6 bases). Trimming left V 0 bases short and J 2 bases short, with 16 bases between. Germline V gene lookup returns CDR1 SGHNT and CDR2 YYREEE (reference sequence). The CDR3 spans 17 residues. The DNA for the CDR3 is TGTGCCAGCAGCTTGGCCCCCCTCGACAGGCCCACAGATACGCAGTATTTT. Encoded protein: CASSLAPLDRPTDTQYF.

This chain's CDR3 is CASSQPGQGSYEQYF. Here the CDR3 DNA reads TGCGCCAGCAGCCAACCGGGACAGGGCTCCTACGAGCAGTACTTC. This sequence joins TRBV4-1 and TRBJ2-7; 9 bases align to TRBD1. The CDR3 totals 15 residues. With 2 bases clipped from V and 0 bases from J, the junction kept 2 bases outside the gene matches. Germline CDR1 MGHRA, CDR2 YSYEKL.

The chain is built from TRBV7-2 and TRBJ2-2; TRBD1 agrees at 7 bases. Trimming removed 3 bases from V and 2 bases from J; junction bases left unmatched: 3. This CDR3 is built from 15 residues. The germline CDR1 and CDR2 sequences are SGHTA and FQGNSA. In nucleotides, the CDR3 is TGTGCCAGCAGCTTGGGGACAGTAAACACCGGGGAGCTGTTTTTT. It translates to CASSLGTVNTGELFF.

CDR3 region: CASSPVNRGGAETQYF. CDR3 sequence (DNA): TGTGCCAGCAGCCCCGTAAACCGGGGGGGGGCGGAGACCCAGTACTTC. The rearrangement uses TRBV5-4 and TRBJ2-5, with TRBD2 matching over 8 bases. CDR3 length equals 16 residues. Germline loops: CDR1 SGHNT, CDR2 YYREEE (reference sequence). V lost 4 bases, J lost 5 bases, and 13 bases stayed unmatched.

The chain employs TRBV7-2 and TRBJ1-2, with TRBD1 as a possible D gene (5 bases). The germline CDR1 and CDR2 sequences are SGHTA and FQGNSA. The CDR3 has 14 residues. V gave up 4 bases and J gave up 7 bases, with 16 bases separating them. CDR3: CASSSRGGVGGYTF. In DNA, the CDR3 is TGTGCCAGCAGCTCCCGGGGAGGGGTTGGTGGCTACACCTTC.

The rearrangement joins TRBV5-4 to TRBJ2-1; perhaps TRBD1 as D (6 bases). The CDR3 totals 15 residues. The germline V gene has CDR1 SGHNT and CDR2 YYREEE (reference sequence). The ends were cut back, 4 bases at V and 0 bases at J, with 11 bases in the middle. CDR3 DNA: TGTGCCAGCAGCCCGACAGGCGACTCCTACAATGAGCAGTTCTTC. It encodes CASSPTGDSYNEQFF. Filled out from reference TRBV5-4 and TRBJ2-1, the complete variable domain reads ETGVTQSPTHLIKTRGQQVTLRCSSQSGHNTVSWYQQALGQGPQFIFQYYREEENGRGNFPPRFSGLQFPNYSSELNVNALELDDSALYLCASSPTGDSYNEQFFGPGTRLTVL.

The J gene is TRBJ1-2, the V gene TRBV5-5, with D possibly TRBD1 on 5 matching bases. The germline V gene has CDR1 SGHKS and CDR2 YYEKEE (reference sequence). CDR3 length: 13 amino acids. V dropped 1 base and J dropped 6 bases, with 10 bases sitting between them. The CDR3 loop is CASSLPGGDGYTF. The CDR3 nucleotides read TGTGCCAGCAGCTTGCCAGGAGGGGATGGCTACACCTTC.

The chain joins TRBV30 to TRBJ2-1; 9 bases agree with TRBD2. The V and J ends lost 0 bases and 3 bases, in that order; junction bases with no gene match: 3. This CDR3 has 15 amino acids. From germline, CDR1 is GTSNPN and CDR2 SVGIG (reference sequence). The CDR3 region has the DNA TGTGCCTGGAGTGTGATTAGCGGGAGCTACAATGAGCAGTTCTTC. Protein product: CAWSVISGSYNEQFF.

The V call is TRBV7-7, the J call TRBJ2-1; 14 bases are shared with TRBD2. CDR3 length: 15 amino acids. CDR1 and CDR2 (germline): SSHAT, FNYEAQ (reference sequence). V dropped 3 bases and J dropped 8; count of bases not matched to a gene: 3. CDR3 sequence reads: CASSLGLAGVYEQFF. CDR3 nucleotides: TGTGCCAGCAGCTTGGGACTAGCGGGAGTCTATGAGCAGTTCTTC.

This sequence joins TRBV7-6 and TRBJ2-5; D is uncertain. Trimming took off 10 bases at V and 9 bases at J, with 21 bases between the two ends. CDR1 SGHVS and CDR2 FNYEAQ come from the germline V gene. The CDR3 is 13 residues long. CDR3 sequence (DNA): TGTGCCACAATACGCGGCGGTTCCCCGGCCCAGTACTTC. Translating it yields CATIRGGSPAQYF.

This clone was seen only once. J is TRBJ2-6 and V is TRBV29-1; possibly TRBD2 for D (5 bases). Deletions cut 7 bases from V and 1 base from J, with 8 bases between. The CDR3 consists of 13 residues. Germline CDR1 and CDR2: SQVTM and ANQGSEA. CDR3 bases: TGCAGCGGTAGGGAGTCTGGGGCCAACGTCCTGACTTTC. It specifies CSGRESGANVLTF.

This rearrangement joins TRBV5-6 to TRBJ1-5; D is possibly TRBD1 (5 bases). Germline loops: CDR1 SGHDT, CDR2 YYEEEE. Trimming took off 2 bases at V and 3 bases at J, with 12 bases between the two ends. This CDR3 is 15 amino acids long. The CDR3 region is CASSLGVVLNQPQHF. The DNA of the CDR3 is TGTGCCAGCAGCTTAGGGGTCGTCCTCAATCAGCCCCAGCATTTT.

CDR3 region: CASSVGAGGHNEQFF. CDR3 bases: TGTGCCAGCAGCGTAGGAGCGGGGGGGCACAATGAGCAGTTCTTC. V is TRBV9 and J is TRBJ2-1, with 10 bases matching TRBD2. CDR3 length: 15 residues. The germline CDR1 and CDR2 sequences are SGDLS and YYNGEE. V shed 0 bases and J 5 bases; nucleotides not matched to a gene: 2.

The CDR3 loop is CAISKEKGSNTEAFF. CDR3 nucleotides: TGTGCCATCAGTAAGGAAAAGGGGTCGAACACTGAAGCTTTCTTT. The rearrangement links TRBV10-3 to TRBJ1-1; D may be TRBD1 (5 bases). Germline CDR1 reads ENHRY; CDR2 reads SYGVKD. There are 15 residues in the CDR3. The germline V and J ends were trimmed by 5 bases and 1 base, with 14 bases remaining between them.

The gene calls are TRBV7-9 and TRBJ1-2; no clear D. Trimming removed 5 bases from V and 8 bases from J, with 18 bases in between. The CDR3 contains 14 residues. CDR1 is SEHNR, CDR2 FQNEAQ, per germline (reference sequence). CDR3 in amino acids: CASSPYATTGGYTF. CDR3 nucleotides: TGTGCCAGCAGCCCGTATGCCACTACCGGGGGCTACACCTTC.

The chain recombines TRBV9 with TRBJ1-6; D is unclear. The V gene's germline CDR1 is SGDLS and CDR2 YYNGEE. CDR3 length: 15 residues. The V end was cut by 2 bases, the J end by 7 bases, with 13 bases between. Written as DNA, the CDR3 is TGTGCCAGCAGCGTCGACGTGGGCGCCAATTCACCCCTCCACTTT. Translated, it gives CASSVDVGANSPLHF.

The chain uses TRBV19 and TRBJ2-1; D may be TRBD1 (6 bases). This CDR3 is 15 amino acids long. Trimming took 6 bases from V and 0 from J, leaving 12 bases between them. Germline CDR1 LNHDA, CDR2 SQIVND (reference sequence). This CDR3 reads CASRETDSSYNEQFF. DNA of the CDR3: TGTGCCAGTAGGGAAACGGACAGCTCCTACAATGAGCAGTTCTTC.

The J gene is TRBJ2-3, the V gene TRBV6-5; 12 bases map to TRBD2. This CDR3 region has 15 residues. Germline V lookup: CDR1 MNHEY, CDR2 SVGAGI. Germline trimming cut 5 bases from V and 13 bases from J; bases unmatched to any gene: 13. Here the CDR3 DNA reads TGTGCCAGCAGTCCCGGACTAGCGGGGAGGCTCCGGGAGTATTTT. It specifies CASSPGLAGRLREYF.